This T cell receptor (beta chain) was captured by sequencing in a study of blood T cell repertoires in COVID-19. All enrollees were roughly 18 to 89 years old and from 20 to 25 US areas. Two negative PCRs, clearance, or symptom resolution had been documented for recovered Cohort 3 donors. Clones were read by immunoSEQ multiplex PCR, and TCRdb kept only the in-frame ones, dropping some. Among about 280,000 clones listed, around nine tenths were seen once. Germline V CDR1 and CDR2: KGHSH, LQKENI. Trimming removed 10 bases at V and 0 bases at J, with 12 bases between. The CDR3 extends over 13 amino acids.

The rearrangement links TRBV18 to TRBJ1-1; D might be TRBD1 (6 bases). Material: PBMCs or T cells enriched from blood (not recorded which). The TCR comes from a woman aged 60-75 years who had recovered from COVID-19. CDR3 sequence: CATLGQLNTEAFF. The DNA for the CDR3 is TGTGCCACCCTGGGACAATTGAACACTGAAGCTTTCTTT.